The present T cell receptor beta chain was sequenced within a study of blood T cell repertoires in COVID-19. CDR3 length: 14 amino acids. With 4 bases removed from V and 3 bases from J, the gap between germline ends came to 12 bases. CDR1 and CDR2 from the germline V gene are SNHLY and FYNNEI. Generated by immunoSEQ multiplex PCR, the TCRdb table keeps only in-frame clones and is missing some. The sample consists of roughly 100,000 clones, roughly four fifths of them appearing once. Sequencing was carried out using peripheral blood. The chain employs TRBV2 and TRBJ2-5; tentative D call: TRBD1 (6 bases). This sequence originates from a woman older than 75 with acute or convalescent COVID-19. As DNA, the CDR3 is TGTGCCAGCAGTGGACAGGCCTTGGAAGAGACCCAGTACTTC. It encodes CASSGQALEETQYF.